These T cell receptor beta chains were read from a single sample in a study of neurological immune-mediated disorders. TCRdb re-analysed the 5' RACE reads in MiXCR, keeping a single row per CDR3 protein. This sample has 36,000 or so distinct CDR3 sequences, with about a tenth found just once. What was sequenced was PBMCs. Receptors were obtained from a woman aged 25 to 39 with HTLV-1-associated myelopathy (HAM/TSP). CDR3s include the opening cysteine and the closing phenylalanine or tryptophan. The D gene is left open where the match is weak. Not all rows give a size; the values are once, few, many and, for expanded clones, a class.

clone_size: many; cdr3_length: 18; v_call: TRBV15; j_call: TRBJ1-4; d_call: TRBD1; cdr3_nt: TGTGCCACCAGCAGAGATTGGACGGACAGGGGGCGCGTTGAAAAACTGTTTTTT; cdr3_aa: CATSRDWTDRGRVEKLFF
clone_size: many; cdr3_length: 13; v_call: TRBV20-1; j_call: TRBJ2-1; d_call: TRBD1; cdr3_nt: TGCAGTGTCCTAAGGGGGCGCGCCAATGAGCAGTTCTTC; cdr3_aa: CSVLRGRANEQFF
clone_size: many; cdr3_length: 17; v_call: TRBV7-3; j_call: TRBJ2-3; d_call: -; cdr3_nt: TGTGCCAGCAGCTTAACGGGGGGACCGTACCCGCCGGATACGCAGTATTTT; cdr3_aa: CASSLTGGPYPPDTQYF
clone_size: many; cdr3_length: 14; v_call: TRBV20-1; j_call: TRBJ1-4; d_call: -; cdr3_nt: TGCAGTGCTAGTGTCCCAGGGCGGGATGAAAAACTGTTTTTT; cdr3_aa: CSASVPGRDEKLFF
clone_size: many; cdr3_length: 13; v_call: TRBV6-1; j_call: TRBJ1-5; d_call: -; cdr3_nt: TGTGCCAGCAGTGAAGGGGTAGATCAGCCCCAGCATTTT; cdr3_aa: CASSEGVDQPQHF
clone_size: -; cdr3_length: 14; v_call: TRBV30; j_call: TRBJ2-7; d_call: -; cdr3_nt: TGTGCCTGGAGTGTAACAGGGGGGGGATACGAGCAGTACTTC; cdr3_aa: CAWSVTGGGYEQYF
clone_size: many; cdr3_length: 15; v_call: TRBV9; j_call: TRBJ2-7; d_call: -; cdr3_nt: TGTGCCAGCAGCGTAGGCGCCGATAGCTCCTACGAGCAGTACTTC; cdr3_aa: CASSVGADSSYEQYF
clone_size: many; cdr3_length: 13; v_call: TRBV14; j_call: TRBJ1-2; d_call: -; cdr3_nt: TGTGCCAGCAGCCTCAGGATACACTATGGCTACACCTTC; cdr3_aa: CASSLRIHYGYTF
clone_size: many; cdr3_length: 15; v_call: TRBV3-1; j_call: TRBJ2-1; d_call: TRBD1; cdr3_nt: TGTGCCAGCAGCCAAGGGACAGGGGATTTCGGTGAGCAGTTCTTC; cdr3_aa: CASSQGTGDFGEQFF
clone_size: many; cdr3_length: 14; v_call: TRBV6-1; j_call: TRBJ1-2; d_call: -; cdr3_nt: TGTGCCAGCAGCCCTACCGAAGGGGATTATGGCTACACCTTC; cdr3_aa: CASSPTEGDYGYTF
clone_size: many; cdr3_length: 11; v_call: TRBV20-1; j_call: TRBJ1-4; d_call: -; cdr3_nt: TGCAGTGGAGGGGCAGGAGAAAAACTGTTTTTT; cdr3_aa: CSGGAGEKLFF
clone_size: many; cdr3_length: 13; v_call: TRBV12-3/TRBV12-4; j_call: TRBJ2-7; d_call: -; cdr3_nt: TGTGCCAGCAGTTTTTCCGGATCCTACGAGCAGTACTTC; cdr3_aa: CASSFSGSYEQYF
clone_size: many; cdr3_length: 13; v_call: TRBV20-1; j_call: TRBJ1-1; d_call: TRBD1; cdr3_nt: TGCAGTGCTAGGACAGGGGGAGGGACTGAAGCTTTCTTT; cdr3_aa: CSARTGGGTEAFF
clone_size: many; cdr3_length: 13; v_call: TRBV5-1; j_call: TRBJ2-7; d_call: TRBD1; cdr3_nt: TGCGCCAGCAGCTGGGACAGGTCCTACGAGCAGTACTTC; cdr3_aa: CASSWDRSYEQYF
clone_size: many; cdr3_length: 14; v_call: TRBV29-1; j_call: TRBJ2-1; d_call: TRBD1; cdr3_nt: TGCAGCGTTGAAGGGCCAGGGGGCACACCTGAGCAGTTCTTC; cdr3_aa: CSVEGPGGTPEQFF
clone_size: many; cdr3_length: 11; v_call: TRBV2; j_call: TRBJ2-7; d_call: -; cdr3_nt: TGTGCCAGCAGTGTACGGTACGAGCAGTACTTC; cdr3_aa: CASSVRYEQYF
clone_size: many; cdr3_length: 16; v_call: TRBV5-5; j_call: TRBJ1-5; d_call: -; cdr3_nt: TGTGCCAGCAGCGCGTCCGGGACCTATAGCAATCAGCCCCAGCATTTT; cdr3_aa: CASSASGTYSNQPQHF
clone_size: many; cdr3_length: 16; v_call: TRBV7-2; j_call: TRBJ2-6; d_call: -; cdr3_nt: TGTGCCAGCGCACTTTCCCTGTCCTCTGGGGCCAACGTCCTGACTTTC; cdr3_aa: CASALSLSSGANVLTF
clone_size: many; cdr3_length: 14; v_call: TRBV12-3/TRBV12-4; j_call: TRBJ1-6; d_call: TRBD1; cdr3_nt: TGTGCCAGCAGCTTACAGGGGGCCTCTTCACCCCTCCACTTT; cdr3_aa: CASSLQGASSPLHF
clone_size: many; cdr3_length: 12; v_call: TRBV3-1; j_call: TRBJ2-3; d_call: -; cdr3_nt: TGTGCCAGCAGCCAAGGCGGGTTGAGTGCGTATTTT; cdr3_aa: CASSQGGLSAYF
clone_size: many; cdr3_length: 13; v_call: TRBV20-1; j_call: TRBJ2-3; d_call: TRBD1; cdr3_nt: TGCAGTCGGAGGGACAGGAGCACAGATACGCAGTATTTT; cdr3_aa: CSRRDRSTDTQYF
clone_size: medium-sized; cdr3_length: 14; v_call: TRBV5-1; j_call: TRBJ2-5; d_call: TRBD1; cdr3_nt: TGCGCCAGCAGCTGGGGGACAGATCAAGAGACCCAGTACTTC; cdr3_aa: CASSWGTDQETQYF
clone_size: many; cdr3_length: 14; v_call: TRBV10-3; j_call: TRBJ1-2; d_call: -; cdr3_nt: TGTGCCATCAGTGAAGGGGGGCGAAGCTATGGCTACACCTTC; cdr3_aa: CAISEGGRSYGYTF
clone_size: many; cdr3_length: 15; v_call: TRBV5-1; j_call: TRBJ2-5; d_call: TRBD2; cdr3_nt: TGCGCCAGCAGCTGGAGCGGGGGCGTTCAAGAGACCCAGTACTTC; cdr3_aa: CASSWSGGVQETQYF
clone_size: many; cdr3_length: 14; v_call: TRBV6-6; j_call: TRBJ1-6; d_call: -; cdr3_nt: TGTGCCAGCAGAATTCGGGACTTTAATTCACCCCTCCACTTT; cdr3_aa: CASRIRDFNSPLHF
clone_size: many; cdr3_length: 15; v_call: TRBV20-1; j_call: TRBJ1-5; d_call: -; cdr3_nt: TGCAGTGCTAGCCAACCTCAGGGTAGCAATCAGCCCCAGCATTTT; cdr3_aa: CSASQPQGSNQPQHF
clone_size: many; cdr3_length: 18; v_call: TRBV5-1; j_call: TRBJ2-7; d_call: TRBD1; cdr3_nt: TGCGCCAGCAGCTTGTTCTATTCAAACTCGGGACAGCTCTACGAGCAGTACTTC; cdr3_aa: CASSLFYSNSGQLYEQYF
clone_size: many; cdr3_length: 15; v_call: TRBV5-5; j_call: TRBJ2-2; d_call: -; cdr3_nt: TGTGCCAGCAGCCGGCTGGGGGTGGGGTCCGGGGAGCTGTTTTTT; cdr3_aa: CASSRLGVGSGELFF
clone_size: many; cdr3_length: 15; v_call: TRBV3-1; j_call: TRBJ1-6; d_call: -; cdr3_nt: TGTGCCAGCAGCCCCAGTGCCGGTGTGAATTCACCCCTCCACTTT; cdr3_aa: CASSPSAGVNSPLHF
clone_size: many; cdr3_length: 14; v_call: TRBV20-1; j_call: TRBJ2-1; d_call: -; cdr3_nt: TGCAGTGCTAGAGATTCGTCCCAGGTCAATGAGCAGTTCTTC; cdr3_aa: CSARDSSQVNEQFF
clone_size: many; cdr3_length: 16; v_call: TRBV20-1; j_call: TRBJ1-6; d_call: -; cdr3_nt: TGCAGTGCTAGAGATGGGGGGGCCGCCTATAATTCACCCCTCCACTTT; cdr3_aa: CSARDGGAAYNSPLHF
clone_size: many; cdr3_length: 16; v_call: TRBV7-2; j_call: TRBJ1-3; d_call: TRBD1; cdr3_nt: TGTGCCAGCAGCTTAGTGGGACAGGGATTCTTTAACACCATATATTTT; cdr3_aa: CASSLVGQGFFNTIYF
clone_size: many; cdr3_length: 16; v_call: TRBV20-1; j_call: TRBJ1-2; d_call: -; cdr3_nt: TGCAGTGCTAGAGATATGGGCAGGGGAGTCGACTATGGCTACACCTTC; cdr3_aa: CSARDMGRGVDYGYTF